This T cell receptor beta chain comes out of a study of T cell responses to AZD1222 COVID-19 vaccine. Germline CDR1 and CDR2: MNHEY and SVGEGT. The CDR3 contains 17 residues. With 2 bases clipped from V and 0 bases from J, the junction kept 8 bases outside the gene matches. Whole-study results and caveats: In a largely white British group with more females than males, clonal diversity was possibly underestimated. When two AZD1222 doses had been given, Spike-specific TCR breadth and depth rose.

The assay was immunoSEQ multiplex PCR, and TCRdb's table has in-frame clones only and misses some. Here the sample spans over 95,000 clones, roughly nine tenths being singletons. As regards this clone: Its cognate antigen is unknown.

The receptor was isolated from an adult in good health. This specimen was peripheral blood, taken on day 0 of AZD1222 vaccination. The rearrangement links TRBV6-2 or TRBV6-3 to TRBJ2-3; 7 nucleotides line up with TRBD2. CDR3: CASSYLGGWASTDTQYF. The CDR3 DNA is TGTGCCAGCAGTTACCTGGGAGGGTGGGCTAGCACAGATACGCAGTATTTT.